A single TCR delta chain is shown here with its context. The antigen is undetermined. This sample is part of a study of Vδ1+ human thymocytes. This CDR3 has 20 residues. Germline values: CDR1 TSWWSYY, CDR2 QGS. V lost 2 bases, J lost 0 bases, and 15 bases stayed unmatched. RNA was extracted from the cells and then reverse transcribed. The CDR3 regions were amplified by multiplex PCR from V-gene primers to a constant-region primer. With CATT, TCRdb re-called clones from the multiplex PCR reads. This table has 45,000 to 60,000 delta-chain clones, more than 13% appearing once. Study conclusions and caveats: Thymic TRG and TRD repertoires appeared highly polyclonal.

The sequenced sample consisted of Vdelta1+ gamma-delta thymocytes from the thymus. The subset denotes: FACS-sorted CD3+ TCRalphabeta- TCRVdelta1+ TCRVdelta2- thymocytes. This receptor was taken from a girl under three years old who had congenital heart surgery. The gene calls are TRDV1 and TRDJ1, with 10 bases matching TRDD3. The DNA for the CDR3 is TGTGCTCTTGGGGAAGGAGGAATCAGTACTGGGGGATTGTACACCGATAAACTCATCTTT. Its protein is CALGEGGISTGGLYTDKLIF.